The rows below give T cell receptor beta chains drawn from one sample of a study of post-analysis software for immune sequencing data. TCRdb fed the PCR reads into MiXCR, producing one record per CDR3 protein. The data contain under 200,000 distinct CDR3 sequences, roughly 28% of them seen just once; the ten biggest clones take up approximately 3.6%. Source material: blood. These TCRs come from a girl aged 2-17 years with multiple sclerosis. CDR3s include the opening cysteine and the closing phenylalanine or tryptophan. A D gene is named only where the DNA matches it firmly. The size field is filled for only some rows; it gives once, few, many or a size class.

size	D	J	V	DNA	CDR3
-	TRBD1	TRBJ1-1	TRBV5-1	TGCGCCAGCAGCCCGACCGTGGGACAGGGGGCTGAAGCTTTCTTT	CASSPTVGQGAEAFF
few	-	TRBJ2-1	TRBV30	TGTGCCTGGGACAGAATCTCCTACAATGAGCAGTTCTTC	CAWDRISYNEQFF
-	-	TRBJ1-2	TRBV20-1	TGCAGTGCTAGCGTGCGGAGGACCTATGGCTACACCTTC	CSASVRRTYGYTF
many	TRBD1	TRBJ2-5	TRBV18	TGTGCCAGCTCGTCGGGACAGGGAAGGGAGACCCAGTACTTC	CASSSGQGRETQYF
few	TRBD2	TRBJ2-1	TRBV3-1	TGTGCCAGCAGCCAAGTCACCGGGACTAGCTTGAGACCATACAATGAGCAGTTCTTC	CASSQVTGTSLRPYNEQFF
many	-	TRBJ2-5	TRBV6-1	TGTGCCAGCAGCCCTCCCGGGCGGGAGACCCAGTACTTC	CASSPPGRETQYF
-	-	TRBJ2-5	TRBV21-1	TGTGCCAGCCCCTTAGCGGGAGGGCGGAATGAGTCCCAGTACTTC	CASPLAGGRNESQYF
-	TRBD2	TRBJ2-1	TRBV2	TGTGCCAGCGATCTAGCGGGAGTGTACAATGAGCGGTTCTTC	CASDLAGVYNERFF
few	-	TRBJ1-2	TRBV30	TGTGCCTGGAGTCCCGAACCATACTCAATCTATGGCTACACCTTC	CAWSPEPYSIYGYTF
-	-	TRBJ2-1	TRBV7-9	TGTGCCAGCAGCCCGACGGCGAGCGGTGAGCAGTTCTTC	CASSPTASGEQFF
many	TRBD1	TRBJ2-1	TRBV5-1	TGCGCCAGCAGCGCCTGGGACAGGGGTACCAATGAGCAGTTCTTC	CASSAWDRGTNEQFF
few	TRBD1	TRBJ1-5	TRBV20-1	TGCAGTGCTAGTGAGGGGGCAGTTAAACAGCCCCAGCATTTT	CSASEGAVKQPQHF
-	-	TRBJ1-6	TRBV14	TGTGCCAGCAGCTTAAGGGGTGCGCATTCACCCCTCCACTTT	CASSLRGAHSPLHF
few	-	TRBJ1-5	TRBV20-1	TGCAGTGCTAGGGGCAGGATGGACCAGCCCCAGCATTTT	CSARGRMDQPQHF
once	-	TRBJ2-7	TRBV7-2	TGTGCCAGCAGCTCCCAGTCTACCTACGAGCAGTACTTC	CASSSQSTYEQYF
many	-	TRBJ1-1	TRBV18	TGTGCCAGCTCACCTTCCAGACTGAACACTGAAGCTTTCTTT	CASSPSRLNTEAFF
-	-	TRBJ1-1	TRBV3-1	TGTGCCAGCAGCCAAGATAGTGGCGGCTTGGAAGCTTTCTTT	CASSQDSGGLEAFF
many	-	TRBJ2-3	TRBV29-1	TGCAGCGTGAGTGGGACGGGCGGCGGAGGTACGCAGTATTTT	CSVSGTGGGGTQYF
-	TRBD1	TRBJ1-1	TRBV29-1	TGCAGCGTGAGAAGCAGGGGGCGGCCCACTGAAGCTTTCTTT	CSVRSRGRPTEAFF
-	TRBD1	TRBJ2-6	TRBV20-1	TGCAGTGCTGCTCCCGGGACAGCATCTGGGGCCAACGTCCTGACTTTC	CSAAPGTASGANVLTF
-	-	TRBJ2-5	TRBV11-2	TGTGCCAGCAGCTGGGGCAATACACAAGAGACCCAGTACTTC	CASSWGNTQETQYF
few	TRBD2	TRBJ2-1	TRBV13	TGTGCCAGCAGCTTAGCGTCGGGACTAGCGGGGTATAGTCCCTACAATGAGCAGTTCTTC	CASSLASGLAGYSPYNEQFF
-	-	TRBJ1-2	TRBV6-1	TGTGCCACTCGGGAGACAACTAACTATGGCTACACCTTC	CATRETTNYGYTF
few	-	TRBJ1-1	TRBV7-8	TGTGCCAGCAGCTTCGGCCAGGGCAACACTGAAGCTTTCTTT	CASSFGQGNTEAFF
few	-	TRBJ1-1	TRBV5-1	TGCGCCAGCAGCTCCTTGACGGTCATGAACACTGAAGCTTTCTTT	CASSSLTVMNTEAFF
-	TRBD1	TRBJ1-5	TRBV20-1	TGCAGTGCTATTGACAGGGTCGTCCAGCCCCAGCATTTT	CSAIDRVVQPQHF
many	-	TRBJ1-5	TRBV12-3/TRBV12-4	TGTGCCAGCAGTTTTAGGGAAAATCAGCCCCAGCATTTT	CASSFRENQPQHF
-	-	TRBJ1-2	TRBV3-1	TGTGCCAGCAGCCAGACGGGACCTAACTATGGCTACACCTTC	CASSQTGPNYGYTF
many	TRBD2	TRBJ2-3	TRBV12-3/TRBV12-4	TGTGCCAGCAGTTTCCGGGCGGGAGGGGCAGATACGCAGTATTTT	CASSFRAGGADTQYF
-	TRBD1	TRBJ1-1	TRBV12-3/TRBV12-4	TGTGCCAGCAGTTTAGCGCTGACAGGGGGCACTGAAGCTTTCTTT	CASSLALTGGTEAFF
many	-	TRBJ2-5	TRBV20-1	TGCAGTGCTAGAGACAGGCGGATTGGGAAGACCCAGTACTTC	CSARDRRIGKTQYF
many	-	TRBJ1-2	TRBV29-1	TGCAGCGTTGAACGTCGGGGGACCTACTATGGCTACACCTTC	CSVERRGTYYGYTF
-	-	TRBJ2-3	TRBV20-1	TGCAGTGCAGGGGTAGTCGGCAGGAGATCAGATACGCAGTATTTT	CSAGVVGRRSDTQYF
-	-	TRBJ2-1	TRBV5-1	TGCGCCAGCAGCTTAGTCACCCCGGGCTACAATGAGCAGTTCTTC	CASSLVTPGYNEQFF
many	TRBD1	TRBJ2-5	TRBV28	TGTGCCAGCAGTTCCACTATCGACAGGGTCTGGTACTTC	CASSSTIDRVWYF
-	TRBD1	TRBJ2-1	TRBV5-1	TGCGCCAGCAGCTTGGGACAGGGAATCGTGGATGAGCAGTTCTTC	CASSLGQGIVDEQFF
-	-	TRBJ2-7	TRBV14	TGTGCCAGCAGCCGACAATACAATGAGCAGTACTTC	CASSRQYNEQYF
few	TRBD1	TRBJ1-5	TRBV12-3/TRBV12-4	TGTGCCAGCAGCGGGACAGCTGGCAATCAGCCCCAGCATTTT	CASSGTAGNQPQHF
-	TRBD1	TRBJ2-1	TRBV5-1	TGCGCCAGCAGCTTCCTGGGGACAGGGTACAATGAGCAGTTCTTC	CASSFLGTGYNEQFF
few	-	TRBJ1-2	TRBV20-1	TGCAGTGCTAGGCCGGACGGGAACTATGGCTACACCTTC	CSARPDGNYGYTF
few	TRBD1	TRBJ2-1	TRBV12-3/TRBV12-4	TGTGCCAGCAGGAGACAGGGCGGTGAGCAGTTCTTC	CASRRQGGEQFF
-	TRBD1	TRBJ1-4	TRBV5-1	TGCGCCAGCAGCTTGGTTGGGACAGGGGCGGCTAATGAAAAACTGTTTTTT	CASSLVGTGAANEKLFF
few	TRBD2	TRBJ2-1	TRBV29-1	TGCAGCGCCCGGGGACTAGCGGGGGGGGGTGAGCAGTTCTTC	CSARGLAGGGEQFF
-	-	TRBJ1-3	TRBV20-1	TGCAGTGCTAGGGCAGGGGCTGGAAACACCAGATATTTT	CSARAGAGNTRYF
-	-	TRBJ2-7	TRBV20-1	TGCAGTGCTAGAGATCGAGGGCGAGGGGGACTCCCTTACGAGCAGTACTTC	CSARDRGRGGLPYEQYF
few	TRBD1	TRBJ1-2	TRBV29-1	TGCAGCGTTGAAGGACAGGGGTATGGCTACACCTTC	CSVEGQGYGYTF
many	TRBD1	TRBJ2-7	TRBV4-1	TGCGCCAGCAGCCAAGACGGGACAGCTAGTGAGCAGTACTTC	CASSQDGTASEQYF
many	TRBD1	TRBJ2-3	TRBV28	TGTGCCAGCAGTCCCCGGGACAGATACACAGATACGCAGTATTTT	CASSPRDRYTDTQYF
many	-	TRBJ2-5	TRBV29-1	TGCAGCGCAACCCCAGATCTTGGGGAGCAGTACTTC	CSATPDLGEQYF
-	TRBD2	TRBJ2-1	TRBV28	TGTGCCAGCAGTTTCGATTTAGCGGGAGGTAACTACAATGAGCAGTTCTTC	CASSFDLAGGNYNEQFF
few	-	TRBJ1-2	TRBV15	TGTGCCACCAGCAGATTTGAATTGGGAGCCCGACTTGATGGCTACACCTTC	CATSRFELGARLDGYTF
many	-	TRBJ2-3	TRBV6-2/TRBV6-3	TGTGCCAGCAACCCGAGGGCCCCAGATACGCAGTATTTT	CASNPRAPDTQYF
-	-	TRBJ2-2	TRBV18	TGTGCCAGCTCACTAGGGACGGACACCGGGGAGCTGTTTTTT	CASSLGTDTGELFF
many	-	TRBJ1-6	TRBV28	TGTGCCAGCAGCAACTGGGAATTGACCCTCCACTTT	CASSNWELTLHF
-	-	TRBJ2-1	TRBV5-1	TGCGCCAGCAGCTTGGTGAAGGGCTACAATGAGCAGTTCTTC	CASSLVKGYNEQFF